This entry features one T cell receptor (beta chain) sequence. Its target antigen remains unknown. Per-base quality was not reported, and no clone a single base away is much larger than it. The data derive from a study of post-analysis software for immune sequencing data (dated by TCRdb to 2014 to 2015). Looking at the study overall: Disease courses on record covered relapsing-remitting, secondary progressive and progressive-relapsing multiple sclerosis, though some patients had no subtype annotation. The patient repertoires were compared against about 10 previously published healthy control repertoires obtained from donors aged about 6 to 27 years. A subset of samples was prepared in parallel using single-end sample barcoding, then pooled and co-amplified after Illumina adapter ligation.

The library was prepared using PCR. Sequencing was performed on an Illumina HiSeq 2500. To reduce PCR and sequencing biases, unique molecular identifiers were built into the TCR beta cDNA libraries. Every 1 to 10 million input T cells yielded approximately 500,000 cDNA molecules, meaning each molecule approximated one T cell. Patient libraries were prepared and sequenced with the same protocol used for the earlier healthy control dataset. Within a given batch, samples were prepared together, multiplexed and sequenced on the same HiSeq lane. Regarding the original processing steps: Raw barcoded reads were processed with MIGEC, discarding single-read molecular identifier groups before consensus assembly and CDR3 extraction. VDJtools was used for post-analysis of the clonotype tables, and diversity was normalized by down-sampling every dataset to the size of the smallest sample. To correct batch-related cross-sample contamination, repertoire overlap clustering matched CDR3 amino acid sequences but not nucleotide sequences. TCRdb reprocessing: public reads trimmed at Q25 with fastp, clones called with MiXCR, in-frame beta chains kept. Identical CDR3 proteins give one entry, which carries the most common genes and DNA. The V and J calls reflect TCRdb's pipeline rather than the authors' work. The table for this sample lists about 540,000 distinct CDR3 sequences; under 40% of them were counted only once. The top ten hold less than 6% of the sample.

To demonstrate the VDJtools post-analysis software, TCR beta repertoires were profiled from the peripheral blood of 13 young patients with multiple sclerosis. The multiple sclerosis patients were children and adolescents ranging in age from about 6 to 16 years. The study at large found these results: Normalized Chao1 diversity was significantly lower in multiple sclerosis patients than controls, suggesting substantial peripheral T-cell clonal expansion. Strong co-clustering of samples prepared in the same batch was shown by direct clustering with F measure, prompting a batch-effect correction. The multiple sclerosis patient group was slightly younger than the control group. Patients showed significantly higher frequencies than controls for roughly 5 TRBV segments, among them TRBV5-6, TRBV5-1 and TRBV20-1.

Relative to germline, V is 0 bases shorter and J is 3 bases shorter, with 21 bases between their ends. Including the terminal cysteine and phenylalanine, the CDR3 comprises 19 residues. The read is trimmed to its CDR3 DNA, 57 bases read in frame from base 1. CDR1 is given as MNHEY and CDR2 as SVGAGI, both from the germline V gene. The sequence was obtained from a girl aged 2-17 years with multiple sclerosis. The specimen was blood. The V and J segments used are TRBV6-5 and TRBJ2-1, with the D gene call left open. Read as DNA, the sequence is TGTGCCAGCAGTTACTCGAGTAGCTGTCTTCTACCGGACTACAATGAGCAGTTCTTC. Translated, this is CASSYSSSCLLPDYNEQFF.